Below, one TCR beta chain is given with its context. Its antigen is unidentified. This record comes from a study of T cells in localized non-small cell lung cancer. Study-wide points: Adjacent uninvolved lung tissue had the highest T cell clonality, exceeding tumor.

Assay used: immunoSEQ multiplex PCR; TCRdb lists only in-frame clones, some missing. The data contain 35,000 to 45,000 clones, more than 80% of them singletons. V gave up 3 bases and J gave up 4 bases; unmatched junction bases: 7. CDR1 and CDR2 from the germline V gene are ENHRY and SYGVKD. CDR3 length: 15 amino acids. The chain recombines TRBV10-3 with TRBJ1-2, with TRBD1 matching 8 bases. This TCR derives from a female donor over 55 with stage I lung adenocarcinoma. Source: peripheral blood, taken before any cancer treatment. CDR3 in amino acids: CAISEGQGASYGYTF. The CDR3 DNA is TGTGCCATCAGTGAAGGACAGGGTGCATCCTATGGCTACACCTTC.